The 11 T cell receptor beta chains reported below all come from one sample, sequenced in a study of identical twins. In TCRdb, the 5' RACE reads were re-called with MiXCR into one record per CDR3 protein. The sample has 200,000 to 300,000 distinct CDR3 sequences, around 7.6% seen once. The data also belong to a second study, concerning yellow fever vaccine responses in identical twins.

Sequencing input: CD8+ T cells sorted from blood. These receptors all come from a woman aged 18 to 35 in good health.

This clonotype was picked up many times. The V and J genes are TRBV12-3 or TRBV12-4 and TRBJ2-2, with TRBD1 matching 7 bases. The CDR3 extends over 16 amino acids. V was clipped by 2 bases and J by 5 bases; unmatched bases: 8. The CDR3 is CASSLRGQGKTGELFF. As DNA, the CDR3 is TGTGCCAGCAGTTTAAGGGGGCAGGGAAAAACCGGGGAGCTGTTTTTT.

This chain connects TRBV24-1 to TRBJ1-1, with D possibly being TRBD1 (5 bases). Germline CDR1 reads KGHDR; CDR2 reads SFDVKD. The CDR3 extends over 14 amino acids. Between the trimmed V and J ends, which lost 5 bases and 5 bases, there was a span of 14 bases. CDR3 coding DNA: TGTGCCACCAGTGGGGGGGGGGATCGGACTGAAGCTTTCTTT. It is translated as CATSGGGDRTEAFF.

This clonotype was counted many times. The chain has TRBV7-8 and TRBJ2-7; D uncertain. V was trimmed by 1 base and J by 2 bases, leaving 6 bases between them. From germline, CDR1 is SGHVS and CDR2 FQNEAQ. CDR3 length equals 13 residues. The CDR3: CASSLEATYEQYV. CDR3 DNA sequence: TGTGCCAGCAGCTTAGAGGCTACCTACGAGCAGTACGTC.

The sample holds a few counts of this clonotype. The chain employs TRBV10-3 and TRBJ1-1; the D gene is possibly TRBD1 (5 bases). The V gene lost 10 bases and the J gene lost 6 bases, with 15 bases spanning the gap. Germline V gene sequence: CDR1 ENHRY, CDR2 SYGVKD. The CDR3 is made up of 12 amino acids. CDR3 coding DNA: TGTGCCACCCGGGCAGGGCGGGCTGAAGCTTTCTTT. Protein product: CATRAGRAEAFF.

The table lists this clonotype with many counts. This chain joins TRBV27 and TRBJ1-2, with D perhaps TRBD1 (6 bases). The CDR3 extends over 14 amino acids. Germline V gene lookup returns CDR1 MNHEY and CDR2 SMNVEV (reference sequence). V was clipped by 0 bases and J by 8 bases, with 13 bases between them. CDR3 nucleotides: TGTGCCAGCAGTTTATCGCCGGGGGCGCAAGGCTACACCTTC. This sequence encodes CASSLSPGAQGYTF.

This clonotype came up a few times. The V call is TRBV9, the J call TRBJ2-7, with TRBD1 matching over 10 bases. The length of the CDR3 is 14 residues. Germline V lookup: CDR1 SGDLS, CDR2 YYNGEE. The junction had 2 bases not matched to a gene; V was cut back by 3 bases and J by 2 bases. CDR3 coding DNA: TGTGCCAGCAGCGCGGGACAGGGGCCCTACGAGCAGTACTTC. Translated, it gives CASSAGQGPYEQYF.

A few counts support this clonotype. The rearrangement uses TRBV18 and TRBJ2-2; D is unresolved. Germline V lookup: CDR1 KGHSH, CDR2 LQKENI. Trimming pared 2 bases from V and 3 bases from J, leaving 16 bases between. CDR3 length equals 17 residues. In DNA form, the CDR3 reads TGTGCCAGCTCACCATACATTCCCGGAGAGTACACCGGGGAGCTGTTTTTT. Translating it yields CASSPYIPGEYTGELFF. The full variable domain, with the rest looked up from reference TRBV18 and TRBJ2-2, is NAGVMQNPRHLVRRRGQEARLRCSPMKGHSHVYWYRQLPEEGLKFMVYLQKENIIDESGMPKERFSAEFPKEGPSILRIQQVVRGDSAAYFCASSPYIPGEYTGELFFGEGSRLTVL.

The chain carries TRBV24-1 and TRBJ2-3; weak D call: TRBD1 (6 bases). The CDR3 extends over 14 amino acids. Trimming pared 4 bases from V and 4 bases from J, leaving 11 bases between. Germline lookup yields CDR1 KGHDR and CDR2 SFDVKD. CDR3 DNA: TGTGCCACCAGTGACAGGGACACTGCAGATACGCAGTATTTT. This gives the protein CATSDRDTADTQYF.

The gene calls are TRBV2 and TRBJ2-7, with TRBD1 matching 10 bases. Germline values: CDR1 SNHLY, CDR2 FYNNEI. Trimming took 4 bases from V and 4 from J; bases not matched to a gene: 10. The CDR3 consists of 16 residues. This CDR3 is CASSADHGTGEYEQYF. As DNA, the CDR3 is TGTGCCAGCAGTGCCGATCACGGGACAGGGGAATACGAGCAGTACTTC. Drawing the rest from reference TRBV2 and TRBJ2-7, the complete variable domain is EPEVTQTPSHQVTQMGQEVILRCVPISNHLYFYWYRQILGQKVEFLVSFYNNEISEKSEIFDDQFSVERPDGSNFTLKIRSTKLEDSAMYFCASSADHGTGEYEQYFGPGTRLTVT.

The sample holds a few counts of this clonotype. The V and J genes are TRBV7-8 and TRBJ2-7, with D possibly called TRBD1 or TRBD2 (5 bases each). Between the trimmed V and J ends, which lost 4 bases and 3 bases, there was a span of 10 bases. Germline assignment: CDR1 SGHVS and CDR2 FQNEAQ. The CDR3 contains 13 residues. The CDR3 sequence is CASSSSGGYEQYF. The CDR3 nucleotides are TGTGCCAGCAGCTCGTCTGGGGGCTACGAGCAGTACTTC.

This clonotype was observed a handful of times. The chain is built from TRBV12-3 or TRBV12-4 and TRBJ2-5; D possibly corresponds to TRBD2 (7 bases). The CDR3 contains 14 residues. V lost 5 bases, J lost 3 bases, and 13 bases lay in between. CDR3 amino acids: CASSPLGGEETQYF. The CDR3 DNA reads TGTGCCAGCAGTCCCCTAGGGGGGGAAGAGACCCAGTACTTC.